This T cell receptor beta chain was sequenced for a study of blood T cells in healthy people across ages. The V gene's germline CDR1 is LNHDA and CDR2 SQIVND (reference sequence). V dropped 4 bases and J dropped 11; count of bases not matched to a gene: 12. The CDR3 length is 14 residues. A second PCR, run for roughly 7 to 12 cycles, used a sample-barcoded 5' primer plus a J-beta primer mix. TCRdb reprocessed the 5' RACE reads via MiXCR and lists one record per CDR3 protein. This sample has around 870,000 distinct CDR3 sequences; around 26% occur once, and the top ten carry approximately 15%. Peripheral blood from each donor was collected in a volume of about 10 milliliters. Total RNA extracted from each sample amounted to at least 6 micrograms.

The chain has TRBV19 and TRBJ2-5; 8 nucleotides match TRBD2. This TCR derives from an elderly woman in good health. Source material: blood. Here the CDR3 DNA reads TGTGCCAGTAGTAGGACTAGCAATATGTATGAGCAGTACTTC. It codes for CASSRTSNMYEQYF.